This record looks at one T cell receptor (beta chain) sequence and its context. Its specificity is unknown. The PCR ran on 60 Vbeta and 13 Jbeta primers. The table came from immunoSEQ multiplex PCR; TCRdb's copy has only in-frame clones and leaves some out. Its table lists approximately 120,000 clones. The data were taken from a study of cytomegalovirus exposure and HLA in healthy donors. Trimming stripped 4 bases from V and 3 bases from J, with 16 bases between. This CDR3 spans 15 amino acids. Per the germline V gene, CDR1 is SGHAT and CDR2 is FQNNGV. General study findings and limits: It was reportedly the case that the classifier diagnosed cytomegalovirus status with high specificity and sensitivity.

The rearrangement joins TRBV11-2 to TRBJ2-7, with D possibly TRBD1 on 6 matching bases. This receptor was identified in a middle-aged man in good health and CMV-seronegative. Sequenced sample: PBMCs. CDR3 residues: CASSSLRGRGYEQYF. For the CDR3, the DNA is TGTGCCAGCAGCTCTCTCAGGGGTAGGGGCTACGAGCAGTACTTC.